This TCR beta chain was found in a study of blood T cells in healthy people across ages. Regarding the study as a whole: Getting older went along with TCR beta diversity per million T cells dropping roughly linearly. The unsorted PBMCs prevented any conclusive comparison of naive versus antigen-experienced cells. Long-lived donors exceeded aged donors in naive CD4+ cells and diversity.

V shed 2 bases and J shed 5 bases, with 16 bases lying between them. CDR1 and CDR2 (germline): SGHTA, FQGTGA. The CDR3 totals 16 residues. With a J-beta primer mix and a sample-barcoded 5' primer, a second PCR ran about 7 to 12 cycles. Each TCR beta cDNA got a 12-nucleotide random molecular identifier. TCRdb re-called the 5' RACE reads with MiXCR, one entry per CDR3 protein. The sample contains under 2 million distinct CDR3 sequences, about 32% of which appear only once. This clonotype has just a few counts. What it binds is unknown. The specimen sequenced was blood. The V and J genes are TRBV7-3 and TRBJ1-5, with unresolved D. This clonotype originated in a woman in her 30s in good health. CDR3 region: CASSLRTLREDQPQHF. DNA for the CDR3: TGTGCCAGCAGCTTACGGACCCTACGGGAAGATCAGCCCCAGCATTTT.